A selection of T cell receptor beta chains follows, all from one sample in a study of patients and donors after allogeneic stem cell transplantation. Using its own MiXCR run on the RT-PCR reads, TCRdb lists one record per CDR3 protein. The top ten clones hold around a tenth of a sample with about 230,000 distinct CDR3 sequences, 13% to 15% of them seen once. Sequencing used blood, either unsorted or a sorted T cell fraction (not recorded which). These receptors all come from a human donor who was either an allogeneic HSCT recipient or a stem cell or donor lymphocyte infusion donor (not recorded which). It is not recorded whose cells these are; they may come from a transplant donor. The CDR3 runs from the conserved cysteine through the conserved F or W. The D gene is left open where the match is weak. Some rows have no size entry. The others give once, few or many, or a class for an expanded clone.

size	V	D	J	DNA	CDR3
many	TRBV28	.	TRBJ1-2	TGTGCCAGCAGTTTTAGGACCAGAGCAAGTGGTTCGGCTAACTATGGCTACACCTTC	CASSFRTRASGSANYGYTF
few	TRBV28	.	TRBJ1-2	TGTGCCAGCAGTGGACCAGGGAATTTCGACTATGGCTACACCTTC	CASSGPGNFDYGYTF
few	TRBV20-1	TRBD1	TRBJ1-4	TGCAGTGCTAGGGAATCCCGGGACAGGGGTGAAAAACTGTTTTTT	CSARESRDRGEKLFF
many	TRBV20-1	TRBD2	TRBJ2-7	TGCAGTGCTCAGCGGGGGAGGGAATCCTACGAGCAGTACTTC	CSAQRGRESYEQYF
many	TRBV7-2	.	TRBJ2-3	TGTGCCAGCAGCTTATGGGTAGGGGATACGCAGTATTTT	CASSLWVGDTQYF
.	TRBV28	.	TRBJ1-5	TGTGCCAGCACCGGACAGCCTAATCAGCCCCAGCATTTT	CASTGQPNQPQHF
many	TRBV12-3/TRBV12-4	TRBD1	TRBJ1-5	TGTGCCAGCACCCAGGGGGCAGGCCAGCCCCAGCATTTT	CASTQGAGQPQHF
many	TRBV20-1	.	TRBJ2-7	TGCAGTGCTGGAGACTACGAGCAGTACTTC	CSAGDYEQYF
.	TRBV7-2	.	TRBJ2-5	TGTGCCAGCAGCTCGGGTTCACCGGGACGGGAGACCCAGTACTTC	CASSSGSPGRETQYF
many	TRBV20-1	.	TRBJ1-5	TGCAGTGCTAGGGCAGCCTTATTCTATCAGCCCCAGCATTTT	CSARAALFYQPQHF
few	TRBV27	.	TRBJ1-2	TGTGCCACGGGGCAGGCTAACTATGGCTACACCTTC	CATGQANYGYTF
few	TRBV28	TRBD2	TRBJ2-1	TGTGCCAGCAGTTTTGCGGGAGGCCCCGTAGGTGAGCAGTTCTTC	CASSFAGGPVGEQFF
.	TRBV20-1	.	TRBJ2-3	TGCAGTGCTAGTCAGACAGATACGCAGTATTTT	CSASQTDTQYF
many	TRBV5-6	.	TRBJ2-5	TGTGCCAGCAGCTTATTACAGGGAATAACCCAGTACTTC	CASSLLQGITQYF
.	TRBV5-1	.	TRBJ1-1	TGCGCCAGCAGCCCGGGACTGACGAACACTGAAGCTTTCTTT	CASSPGLTNTEAFF
.	TRBV7-8	TRBD1	TRBJ1-3	TGTGCCAGCAGCCCAGGGGGCGTAGGCGGAAACACCATATATTTT	CASSPGGVGGNTIYF
many	TRBV12-3/TRBV12-4	.	TRBJ2-2	TGTGCCAGCAGTTTACTTATCGACAGCGGGGAGCTGTTTTTT	CASSLLIDSGELFF
.	TRBV12-3/TRBV12-4	.	TRBJ1-6	TGTGCCAGCAGTAGGACCGGGAGGGATTCACCCCTCCACTTT	CASSRTGRDSPLHF
many	TRBV12-3/TRBV12-4	TRBD1	TRBJ2-7	TGTGCCAGCAGTTTCGGACAGGCTAACTACGAGCAGTACTTC	CASSFGQANYEQYF
many	TRBV11-2	TRBD2	TRBJ2-1	TGTGCCAGCGGTACTAGCGGGGGGCACAATGAGCAGTTCTTC	CASGTSGGHNEQFF
.	TRBV5-1	.	TRBJ1-1	TGCGCCAGCAGCTTGGGACAGATAAGTGAAGCTTTCTTT	CASSLGQISEAFF
many	TRBV7-9	.	TRBJ1-2	TGTGCCAGCAGCTCCTCCGACGGCTATGGCTACACCTTC	CASSSSDGYGYTF
.	TRBV2	TRBD1	TRBJ1-6	TGTGCCAGCAGTGAACGAGACAGGGGAAATTCACCCCTCCACTTT	CASSERDRGNSPLHF
.	TRBV7-3	TRBD2	TRBJ2-1	TGTGCCAGCAGCCCTCTAGCGGGGGGAAATGAGCAGTTCTTC	CASSPLAGGNEQFF
once	TRBV4-3	.	TRBJ1-5	TGCGCCAGCAGCCAGGGACATGGGGGTAGCAATCAGCCCCAGCATTTT	CASSQGHGGSNQPQHF
few	TRBV6-1	TRBD2	TRBJ2-5	TGTGCCAGCAGACTAGCGGGACTAGAGACCCAGTACTTC	CASRLAGLETQYF
.	TRBV11-3	.	TRBJ1-1	TGTGCCAGCAGCTTAAGTGGTGACACTGAAGCTTTCTTT	CASSLSGDTEAFF
.	TRBV5-1	.	TRBJ1-3	TGCGCCAGCAGCTTGGCCGTTGGGCCGACAGCTGGAAACACCATATATTTT	CASSLAVGPTAGNTIYF
few	TRBV3-1	TRBD1	TRBJ1-2	TGTGCCAGCAGGTCACAGGGGGCTAACTATGGCTACACCTTC	CASRSQGANYGYTF
.	TRBV12-3/TRBV12-4	.	TRBJ2-7	TGTGCCAGCAGCCGGACCCCAAGGGACTACGAGCAGTACTTC	CASSRTPRDYEQYF
.	TRBV20-1	.	TRBJ2-1	TGCAGATGTAGGACCCACTACAATGAGCAGTTCTTC	CRCRTHYNEQFF
few	TRBV19	.	TRBJ1-6	TGTGCCAGTAAATCGGCGGTTTATAATTCACCCCTCCACTTT	CASKSAVYNSPLHF
.	TRBV7-2	TRBD2	TRBJ2-1	TGTGCCAGCAGCTCGCGACTAGCGGGAGGTTACAATGAGCAGTTCTTC	CASSSRLAGGYNEQFF
many	TRBV5-1	TRBD1	TRBJ1-2	TGCGCCAGCAAGCCAGGGGGCGTAGGTGGCTACACCTTC	CASKPGGVGGYTF
few	TRBV24-1	TRBD1	TRBJ1-5	TGTGCCACCAGTGACTCGGGACAGGGCTATAGCAATCAGCCCCAGCATTTT	CATSDSGQGYSNQPQHF
few	TRBV25-1	.	TRBJ1-2	TGTGCCAGCAGTGAGGGGGTTACTGGCTACACCTTC	CASSEGVTGYTF
.	TRBV7-2	TRBD1	TRBJ1-3	TGTGCCAGCAGCGGCCGGGACAGGGGTCATGGAAACACCATATATTTT	CASSGRDRGHGNTIYF
.	TRBV29-1	TRBD1	TRBJ1-2	TGCAGCGTCTCAGGGGGCCCGGGCTATGGCTACACCTTC	CSVSGGPGYGYTF
.	TRBV7-2	.	TRBJ1-1	TGTGCCAGCAGCCTGGGACGGAAGAACACTGAAGCTTTCTTT	CASSLGRKNTEAFF
.	TRBV12-3/TRBV12-4	.	TRBJ2-7	TGTGCCAGCAGTCGGGCTAGCTCCTACGAGCAGTACTTC	CASSRASSYEQYF
once	TRBV14	.	TRBJ1-1	TGTGCCAGCAGCCAAGCGGGGCAGCCGAACACTGAAGCTTTCTTT	CASSQAGQPNTEAFF
many	TRBV30	.	TRBJ2-7	TGTGCCTGGATCATAAACCGGCAGGGGACGGTCGAGCAGTACTTC	CAWIINRQGTVEQYF
many	TRBV12-3/TRBV12-4	.	TRBJ2-1	TGTGCCAGCAGTTTGCAGAGTGAGCAGTTCTTC	CASSLQSEQFF
.	TRBV20-1	TRBD1	TRBJ1-2	TGCAGTGCGACGAAAAGACAGGGAAGGGGGGGGCCATATGGCTACACCTTC	CSATKRQGRGGPYGYTF
.	TRBV7-8	TRBD2	TRBJ2-5	TGTGCCAGCAGCTTAGGTGTCCGGGGGGGCCCAGAGACCCAGTACTTC	CASSLGVRGGPETQYF
.	TRBV15	.	TRBJ2-5	TGTGCCACCAGCAGAGATAGCCACAGACAAGAGACCCAGTACTTC	CATSRDSHRQETQYF
.	TRBV27	.	TRBJ2-2	TGTGCCAGCAGTGATGGATTTGGCACCGGGGAGCTGTTTTTT	CASSDGFGTGELFF
few	TRBV5-1	TRBD1	TRBJ1-1	TGCGCCAGCAGCTTGACAGGACAGGGGCTGAACACTGAAGCTTTCTTT	CASSLTGQGLNTEAFF
.	TRBV18	.	TRBJ2-2	TGTGCCAGCTCATCCAAGAGGACGGCAAACACCGGGGAGCTGTTTTTT	CASSSKRTANTGELFF
.	TRBV12-3/TRBV12-4	.	TRBJ1-2	TGTGCCAGCAGTTTGGGGAGCGGCTACACCTTC	CASSLGSGYTF
.	TRBV20-1	.	TRBJ2-2	TGCAGTGCTAGAGCGACAAACACCGGGGAGCTGTTTTTT	CSARATNTGELFF
few	TRBV6-9	.	TRBJ2-7	TGTGCCAGCAGTCGGGAAGGAACTTGGACGAGCTCCTACGAGCAGTACTTC	CASSREGTWTSSYEQYF
few	TRBV20-1	.	TRBJ1-4	TGCAGTGCTAGAGTATCGGGGGACTACGAAAAACTGTTTTTT	CSARVSGDYEKLFF
.	TRBV18	TRBD1	TRBJ2-7	TGTGCCAGCTCACCAAGGCCCCAGGGGGCCGACGAGCAGTACTTC	CASSPRPQGADEQYF
.	TRBV4-1	.	TRBJ1-5	TGCGCCAGCAGCCAAGATGCAGGGATCAATCAGCCCCAGCATTTT	CASSQDAGINQPQHF
.	TRBV4-1	.	TRBJ1-4	TGCGCCAGCAGCCCTAGGGGGGTCGGAGAAAAACTGTTTTTT	CASSPRGVGEKLFF
few	TRBV30	.	TRBJ1-1	TGTGCCTGGACCCCGCTGGTCATGAACACTGAAGCTTTCTTT	CAWTPLVMNTEAFF
.	TRBV2	.	TRBJ2-7	TGTGCCAGCAGTTCTTGGGCACGCGAGCAGTACTTC	CASSSWAREQYF
.	TRBV6-1	.	TRBJ1-2	TGTGCCAGCAGTGAAAATGACCGCTATGGCTACACCTTC	CASSENDRYGYTF
.	TRBV11-3	TRBD1	TRBJ1-1	TGTGCCAGCAGCCCCTTCGACAGGGGTTCAGCTTTCTTT	CASSPFDRGSAFF